Listed below are T cell receptor beta chains from one sample, sequenced in a study of blood T cell repertoires in COVID-19. The table came from immunoSEQ multiplex PCR; TCRdb's copy has only in-frame clones and leaves some out. Of 140,000 to 150,000 clones in the sample, roughly nine tenths were seen once. Material for sequencing was peripheral blood. The source of these receptors is a woman aged 60-70 years with active COVID-19. The CDR3 runs from the conserved cysteine through the conserved F or W. The D gene is left open where the match is weak. A row's size may be missing; if present it is once, few, many or a size class.

TRBV28	13	few	TRBD1	TRBJ1-5	CASRTGGYQPQHF	TGTGCCAGCAGGACAGGGGGCTATCAGCCCCAGCATTTT
TRBV5-4	13	.	.	TRBJ2-5	CASSLPSQETQYF	TGTGCCAGCAGCTTGCCATCCCAAGAGACCCAGTACTTC
TRBV19	17	.	TRBD2	TRBJ2-7	CASSIGLLAGSSYEQYF	TGTGCCAGTAGTATAGGGTTACTAGCGGGCAGCTCCTACGAGCAGTACTTC
TRBV3-1/TRBV3-2	14	.	.	TRBJ1-4	CASSPPGTSGKLFF	TGTGCCAGCAGCCCGCCGGGGACATCTGGGAAACTGTTTTTT
TRBV24-1	17	few	.	TRBJ2-3	CATSDLHGSGASDTQYF	TGTGCCACCAGTGATTTGCATGGGTCTGGGGCCTCAGATACGCAGTATTTT
TRBV27	15	.	TRBD2	TRBJ2-1	CASSLQREGYNEQFF	TGTGCCAGCAGTCTCCAGCGGGAGGGTTACAATGAGCAGTTCTTC
TRBV7-2	15	.	.	TRBJ2-4	CASSFGGKGKNIQYF	TGTGCCAGCAGCTTTGGGGGCAAGGGCAAAAACATTCAGTACTTC
TRBV7-9	13	.	TRBD1	TRBJ1-4	CASSPGTGGKLFF	TGTGCCAGCAGCCCGGGGACAGGGGGAAAACTGTTTTTT
TRBV7-3	14	.	.	TRBJ2-1	CASSPVVTSNEQFF	TGTGCCAGCAGCCCCGTTGTGACTAGCAATGAGCAGTTCTTC
TRBV10-3	15	.	.	TRBJ1-1	CAVRRGGGENTEAFF	TGTGCCGTCCGCCGCGGGGGAGGGGAAAACACTGAAGCTTTCTTT
TRBV6-4	14	.	.	TRBJ2-1	CASSEMAGHNEQFF	TGTGCCAGCAGTGAAATGGCGGGGCACAATGAGCAGTTCTTC
TRBV24-1	15	.	TRBD1	TRBJ2-3	CATSDQRKTGNTQYF	TGTGCCACCAGTGACCAGCGAAAGACAGGGAATACGCAGTATTTT
TRBV2	15	.	.	TRBJ2-7	CASSEAAGPPYEQYF	TGTGCCAGCAGTGAAGCGGCGGGACCACCCTACGAGCAGTACTTC
TRBV5-1	12	.	.	TRBJ2-4	CASSLDEGIQYF	TGCGCCAGCAGCTTGGACGAGGGCATTCAGTACTTC
TRBV7-9	16	.	.	TRBJ2-7	CASSLGGGHILYEQYF	TGTGCCAGCAGCTTAGGGGGGGGACATATACTCTACGAGCAGTACTTC
TRBV3-1/TRBV3-2	13	.	.	TRBJ1-1	CASSPDSNTEAFF	TGTGCCAGCAGCCCTGACAGCAACACTGAAGCTTTCTTT
TRBV27	14	.	.	TRBJ1-5	CASWKGGSNQPQHF	TGTGCCAGCTGGAAGGGAGGTAGCAATCAGCCCCAGCATTTT
TRBV7-2	14	.	.	TRBJ2-1	CASRGQSSYNEQFF	TGTGCCAGCAGAGGACAGAGCTCCTACAATGAGCAGTTCTTC
TRBV5-4	12	once	.	TRBJ2-1	CASSSPRGPQFF	TGTGCCAGCAGCTCACCCAGGGGACCTCAGTTCTTC
TRBV6-2/TRBV6-3	13	.	TRBD1	TRBJ2-1	CASSLTGSNEQFF	TGTGCCAGCAGTTTGACAGGGAGCAATGAGCAGTTCTTC
TRBV29-1	13	.	TRBD2	TRBJ2-7	CSVGEAGVGEQYF	TGCAGCGTTGGTGAAGCGGGAGTGGGCGAGCAGTACTTC
TRBV11-1	18	once	TRBD2	TRBJ2-1	CASSLARAGERSYNEQFF	TGTGCCAGCAGCTTAGCCAGGGCGGGAGAGCGTTCCTACAATGAGCAGTTCTTC
TRBV28	16	.	.	TRBJ2-6	CASSLGSGNGANVLTF	TGTGCCAGCAGTCTGGGATCAGGGAATGGGGCCAACGTCCTGACTTTC
TRBV19	15	.	TRBD1	TRBJ2-1	CASSIRDRGVNEQFF	TGTGCCAGTAGTATCCGGGACAGGGGCGTCAATGAGCAGTTCTTC
TRBV4-1	16	few	TRBD1	TRBJ1-6	CASSQGQGTYNSPLHF	TGCGCCAGCAGCCAGGGACAGGGAACCTATAATTCACCCCTCCACTTT
TRBV24-1	13	.	TRBD1	TRBJ1-5	CATSGTGANYQHF	TGTGCCACCAGTGGGACAGGGGCCAATTACCAGCATTTT
TRBV24-1	16	.	TRBD1	TRBJ2-5	CATSDLDRERQETQYF	TGTGCCACCAGTGATTTGGACAGGGAGAGGCAAGAGACCCAGTACTTC
TRBV2	15	once	.	TRBJ2-1	CASSPSSIIYNEQFF	TGTGCCAGCAGCCCAAGCTCCATAATCTACAATGAGCAGTTCTTC
TRBV7-2	15	.	TRBD2	TRBJ2-2	CASSLRDSGSGELFF	TGTGCCAGCAGCTTACGGGATAGCGGGAGTGGGGAGCTGTTTTTT
TRBV19	14	.	.	TRBJ1-6	CASSFLQGTSPLHF	TGTGCCAGTAGTTTCCTCCAGGGGACATCACCCCTCCACTTT
TRBV28	16	.	.	TRBJ2-6	CASSPPGGLGANVLTF	TGTGCCAGCAGTCCACCAGGGGGGCTCGGGGCCAACGTCCTGACTTTC
TRBV18	16	.	TRBD1	TRBJ1-2	CASSPQTGQGAEGYTF	TGTGCCAGCTCACCGCAGACGGGACAGGGGGCGGAGGGCTACACCTTC
TRBV7-8	14	.	.	TRBJ2-1	CASSSGGTYNEQFF	TGTGCCAGCAGCTCCGGCGGCACCTACAATGAGCAGTTCTTC
TRBV10-3	13	.	.	TRBJ2-7	CAINKGWSYEQYF	TGTGCCATCAATAAGGGGTGGTCCTACGAGCAGTACTTC
TRBV27	16	.	.	TRBJ2-5	CASRTLDRAAGETQYF	TGTGCCAGCAGAACCCTTGACAGGGCAGCGGGAGAGACCCAGTACTTC
TRBV9	15	.	TRBD1	TRBJ2-4	CASSLPGTGKNIQYF	TGTGCCAGCAGCTTACCGGGGACAGGGAAAAACATTCAGTACTTC
TRBV25-1	14	.	.	TRBJ1-5	CASSEPGSHQPQHF	TGTGCCAGCAGTGAACCAGGGTCCCATCAGCCCCAGCATTTT
TRBV7-9	17	.	TRBD1	TRBJ1-1	CASSPLQGASAGTEAFF	TGTGCCAGCAGCCCACTACAGGGGGCCTCGGCGGGCACTGAAGCTTTCTTT
TRBV7-9	15	few	TRBD1	TRBJ2-7	CASSLETGGIDEQYF	TGTGCCAGCAGCTTAGAGACAGGGGGCATCGACGAGCAGTACTTC